This T cell receptor (beta chain) was documented in a study of metastatic and nonmetastatic thyroid tumors. Overall study: Comparative analysis of repertoires was undertaken across blood and tumor or nodule tissue obtained from malignant and benign thyroid patients.

Original data processing: Built for papillary thyroid cancer, a distant-metastasis classifier drew on CDR3 differences across clinicopathological groups. MiXCR re-clonotyped the PCR reads for TCRdb. The V and J calls shown here were made by TCRdb, not taken from the authors' results. The top ten clones hold approximately 15% of a sample with fewer than 15,000 clones, 12% of them seen once. Before thyroid surgery, none of the patients had received any treatment. Ten or more counts support this clone. Sample: blood. This TCR came from a female donor with papillary thyroid cancer or a benign thyroid nodule (not recorded which). Some clones in this sample may be carry-over from other donors' samples.

The chain's CDR3 is CSARGRTVTYEQYF. The DNA of the CDR3 is TGCAGTGCTAGAGGCCGGACAGTAACTTACGAGCAGTACTTC. The chain uses TRBV20-1 and TRBJ2-7, with D maybe TRBD1 (6 bases). V lost 1 base and J 4 bases, leaving 14 bases between the germline ends. The CDR3 is 14 amino acids. CDR1 and CDR2 (germline): DFQATT, SNEGSKA (reference sequence).